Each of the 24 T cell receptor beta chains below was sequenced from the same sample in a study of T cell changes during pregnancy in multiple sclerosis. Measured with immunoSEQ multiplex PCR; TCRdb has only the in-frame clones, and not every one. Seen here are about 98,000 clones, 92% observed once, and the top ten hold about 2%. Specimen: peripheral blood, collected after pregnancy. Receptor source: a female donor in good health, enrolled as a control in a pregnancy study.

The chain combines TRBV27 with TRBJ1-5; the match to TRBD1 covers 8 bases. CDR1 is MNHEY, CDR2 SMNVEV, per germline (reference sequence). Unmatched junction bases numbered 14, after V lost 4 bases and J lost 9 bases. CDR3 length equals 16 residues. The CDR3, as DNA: TGTGCCAGCAGTTGGTCAGGGGGCAATAATCGGGGGCCCCAGCATTTT. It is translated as CASSWSGGNNRGPQHF.

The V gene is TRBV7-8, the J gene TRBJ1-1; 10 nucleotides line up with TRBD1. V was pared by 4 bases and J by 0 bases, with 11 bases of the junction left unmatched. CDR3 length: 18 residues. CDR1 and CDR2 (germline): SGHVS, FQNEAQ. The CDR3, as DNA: TGTGCCAGCAGCTCCCGACAGGGGGCCCTACTTATGAACACTGAAGCTTTCTTT. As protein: CASSSRQGALLMNTEAFF.

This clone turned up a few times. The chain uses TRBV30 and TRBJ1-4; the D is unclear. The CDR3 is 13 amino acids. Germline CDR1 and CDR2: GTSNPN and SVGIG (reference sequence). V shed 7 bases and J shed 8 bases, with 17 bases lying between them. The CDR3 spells CAYSPTRREKLFF. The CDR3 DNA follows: TGTGCCTACAGTCCCACTCGGAGGGAAAAACTGTTTTTT.

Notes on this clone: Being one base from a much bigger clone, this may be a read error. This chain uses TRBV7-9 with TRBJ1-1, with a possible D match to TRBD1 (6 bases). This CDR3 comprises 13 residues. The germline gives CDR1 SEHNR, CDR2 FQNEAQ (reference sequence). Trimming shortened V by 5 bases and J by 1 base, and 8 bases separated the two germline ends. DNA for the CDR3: TGTGCCAGCAGCCCACAGGGGAACACTGAAGCTTTCTTT. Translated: CASSPQGNTEAFF.

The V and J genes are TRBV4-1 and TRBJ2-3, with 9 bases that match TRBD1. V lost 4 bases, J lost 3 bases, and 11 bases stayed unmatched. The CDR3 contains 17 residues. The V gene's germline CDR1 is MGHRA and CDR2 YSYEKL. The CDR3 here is CASSPGQGNLGTDTQYF. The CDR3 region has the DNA TGCGCCAGCAGCCCAGGACAGGGGAACTTGGGGACAGATACGCAGTATTTT.

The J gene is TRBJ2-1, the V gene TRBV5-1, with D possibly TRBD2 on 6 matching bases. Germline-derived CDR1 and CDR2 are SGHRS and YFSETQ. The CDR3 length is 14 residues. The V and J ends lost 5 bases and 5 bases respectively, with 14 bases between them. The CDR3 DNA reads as TGCGCCAGCAGGACGGGAGTGGGAAACAATGAGCAGTTCTTC. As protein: CASRTGVGNNEQFF. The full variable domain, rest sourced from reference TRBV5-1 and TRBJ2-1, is KAGVTQTPRYLIKTRGQQVTLSCSPISGHRSVSWYQQTPGQGLQFLFEYFSETQRNKGNFPGRFSGRQFSNSRSEMNVSTLELGDSALYLCASRTGVGNNEQFFGPGTRLTVL.

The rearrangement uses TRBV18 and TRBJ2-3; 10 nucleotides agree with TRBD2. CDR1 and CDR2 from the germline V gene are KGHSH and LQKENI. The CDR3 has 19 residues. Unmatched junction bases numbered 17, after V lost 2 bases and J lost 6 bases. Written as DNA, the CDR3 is TGTGCCAGCTCACCATCAGGTAGTAGCGGGGGGCACAACAAGGATACGCAGTATTTT. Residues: CASSPSGSSGGHNKDTQYF.

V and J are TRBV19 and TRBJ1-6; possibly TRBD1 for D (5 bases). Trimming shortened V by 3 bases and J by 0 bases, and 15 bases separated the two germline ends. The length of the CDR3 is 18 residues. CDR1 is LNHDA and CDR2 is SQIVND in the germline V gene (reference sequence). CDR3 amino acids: CASSMVQGLSSYNSPLHF. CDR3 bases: TGTGCCAGTAGTATGGTCCAGGGATTAAGCTCCTATAATTCACCCCTCCACTTT.

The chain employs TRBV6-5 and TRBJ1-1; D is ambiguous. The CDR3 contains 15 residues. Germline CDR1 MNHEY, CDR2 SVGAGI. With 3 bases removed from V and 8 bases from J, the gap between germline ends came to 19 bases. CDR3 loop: CASSYTRDLGSEAFF. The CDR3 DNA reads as TGTGCCAGCAGTTATACGAGGGATTTAGGCAGCGAAGCTTTCTTT.

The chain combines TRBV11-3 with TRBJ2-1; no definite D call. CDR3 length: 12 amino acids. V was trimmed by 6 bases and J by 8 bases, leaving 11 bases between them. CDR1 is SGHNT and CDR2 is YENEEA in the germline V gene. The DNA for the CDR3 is TGTGCCAGCAGAGGAGCTGGTGATGAGCAGTTCTTC. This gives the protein CASRGAGDEQFF.

The CDR3 nucleotides are TGTGCCAGCAGTTATAGCGGGAGAGGGAACACCGGGGAGCTGTTTTTT. It codes for CASSYSGRGNTGELFF. The chain joins TRBV28 to TRBJ2-2; TRBD2 agrees at 9 bases. From germline, CDR1 is MDHEN and CDR2 SYDVKM. The CDR3 runs 16 residues. J was trimmed by 1 base and V by 4 bases; bases with no gene match: 4.

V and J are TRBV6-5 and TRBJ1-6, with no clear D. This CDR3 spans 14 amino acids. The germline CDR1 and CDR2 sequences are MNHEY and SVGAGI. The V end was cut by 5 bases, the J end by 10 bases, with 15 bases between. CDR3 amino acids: CASSESGEGSPLHF. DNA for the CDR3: TGTGCCAGCAGTGAATCAGGTGAAGGCTCACCCCTCCACTTT.

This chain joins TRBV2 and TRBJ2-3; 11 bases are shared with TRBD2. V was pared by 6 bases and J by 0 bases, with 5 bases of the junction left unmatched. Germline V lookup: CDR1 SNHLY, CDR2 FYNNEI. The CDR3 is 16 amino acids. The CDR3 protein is CASSLLAGASTDTQYF. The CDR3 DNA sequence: TGTGCCAGCAGCCTACTAGCGGGAGCTAGCACAGATACGCAGTATTTT.

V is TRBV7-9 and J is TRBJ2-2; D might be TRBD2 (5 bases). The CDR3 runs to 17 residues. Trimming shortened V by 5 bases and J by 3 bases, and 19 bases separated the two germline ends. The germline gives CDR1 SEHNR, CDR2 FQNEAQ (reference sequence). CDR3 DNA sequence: TGTGCCAGCAGCCCCTGGGGAGAAGCGAGTCACACCGGGGAGCTGTTTTTT. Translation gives CASSPWGEASHTGELFF.

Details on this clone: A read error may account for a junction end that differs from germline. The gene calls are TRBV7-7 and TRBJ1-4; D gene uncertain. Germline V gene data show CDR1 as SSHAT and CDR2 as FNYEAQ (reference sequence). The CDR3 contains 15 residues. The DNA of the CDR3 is TGTGCTAGCAGCCCTACGGGAGGAGGACATGAAAAACTGTTTTTT. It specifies CASSPTGGGHEKLFF.

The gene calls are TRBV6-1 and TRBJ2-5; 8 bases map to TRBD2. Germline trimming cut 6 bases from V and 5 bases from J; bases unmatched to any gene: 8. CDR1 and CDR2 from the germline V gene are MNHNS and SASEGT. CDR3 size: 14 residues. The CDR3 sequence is CASRPTGGKETQYF. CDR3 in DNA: TGTGCCAGCAGGCCCACGGGAGGGAAGGAGACCCAGTACTTC.

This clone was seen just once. The CDR3 nucleotides read TGTGCCAGCAGCGTAGGACAATCCCAGTACTTC. It codes for CASSVGQSQYF. V gene TRBV28 combines with J gene TRBJ2-7; D perhaps matches TRBD1 (5 bases). V was clipped by 6 bases and J by 10 bases, with 13 bases between them. The CDR3 contains 11 residues. Germline V gene data show CDR1 as MDHEN and CDR2 as SYDVKM.

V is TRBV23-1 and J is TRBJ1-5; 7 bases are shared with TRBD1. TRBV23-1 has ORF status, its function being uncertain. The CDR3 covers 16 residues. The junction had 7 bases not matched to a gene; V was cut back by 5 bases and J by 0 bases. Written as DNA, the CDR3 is TGCGCCAGCAGTGGCGGGACAGTCTATAGCAATCAGCCCCAGCATTTT. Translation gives CASSGGTVYSNQPQHF.

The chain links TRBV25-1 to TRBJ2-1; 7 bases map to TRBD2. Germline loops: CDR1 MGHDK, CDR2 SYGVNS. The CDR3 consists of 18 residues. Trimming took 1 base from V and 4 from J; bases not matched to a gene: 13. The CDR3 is CASSEFEGRENIYNEQFF. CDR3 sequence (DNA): TGTGCCAGCAGTGAATTTGAGGGGAGGGAAAACATTTACAATGAGCAGTTCTTC.

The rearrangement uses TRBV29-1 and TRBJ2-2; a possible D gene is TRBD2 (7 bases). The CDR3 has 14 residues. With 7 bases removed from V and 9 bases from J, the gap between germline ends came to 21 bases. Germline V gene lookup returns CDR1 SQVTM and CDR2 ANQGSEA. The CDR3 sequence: CSAPAEGGVRELFF. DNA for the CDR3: TGCAGCGCCCCAGCTGAGGGGGGGGTCAGGGAGCTGTTTTTT.

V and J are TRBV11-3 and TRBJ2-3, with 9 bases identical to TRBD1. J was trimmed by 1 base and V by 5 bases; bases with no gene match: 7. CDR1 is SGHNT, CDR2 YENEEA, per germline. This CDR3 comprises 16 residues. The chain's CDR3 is CASSRGTGWGTDTQYF. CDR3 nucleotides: TGTGCCAGCAGCCGCGGGACAGGGTGGGGCACAGATACGCAGTATTTT.

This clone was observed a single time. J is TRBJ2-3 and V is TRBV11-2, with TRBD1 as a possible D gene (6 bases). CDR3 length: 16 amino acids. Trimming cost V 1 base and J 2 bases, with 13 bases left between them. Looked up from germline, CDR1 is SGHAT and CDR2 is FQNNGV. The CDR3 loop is CASSLAGTYYTDTQYF. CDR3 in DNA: TGTGCCAGCAGCTTAGCTGGGACATACTACACAGATACGCAGTATTTT.

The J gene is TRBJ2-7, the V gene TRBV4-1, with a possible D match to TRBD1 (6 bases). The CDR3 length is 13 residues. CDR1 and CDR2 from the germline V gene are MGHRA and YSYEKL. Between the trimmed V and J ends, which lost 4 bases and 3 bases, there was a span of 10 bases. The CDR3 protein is CASSPGTNYEQYF. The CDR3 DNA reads TGCGCCAGCAGCCCCGGGACAAACTACGAGCAGTACTTC.

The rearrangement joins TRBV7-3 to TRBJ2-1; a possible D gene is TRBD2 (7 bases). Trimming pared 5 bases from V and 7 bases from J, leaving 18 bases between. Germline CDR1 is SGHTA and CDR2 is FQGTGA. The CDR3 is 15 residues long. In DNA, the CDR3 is TGTGCCAGCAGCCAACAGGCGGGGGCGCAAAATGAGCAGTTCTTC. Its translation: CASSQQAGAQNEQFF.